These 18 T cell receptor beta chains came from one sample sequenced in a study of blood T cell repertoires in COVID-19. Assay: immunoSEQ multiplex PCR; the TCRdb copy retains only in-frame clones and omits some. The data hold approximately 300,000 clones, with more than 85% observed a single time. The sequencing input was PBMCs or T cells enriched from blood (not recorded which). The source is a woman in her 30s who had recovered from COVID-19.

As to this clone: Other DNA sequences of this sample code for an identical CDR3. The J gene is TRBJ2-1, the V gene TRBV5-1; TRBD1 agrees at 8 bases. The germline V gene encodes CDR1 SGHRS and CDR2 YFSETQ. The V gene end was trimmed by 4 bases and the J gene end by 1 base; junction bases not matched to a gene: 4. This CDR3 spans 15 amino acids. This CDR3 is CASSPGQGSYNEQFF. The CDR3, as DNA: TGCGCCAGCAGCCCCGGACAGGGATCCTACAATGAGCAGTTCTTC. The complete variable domain, with remaining parts taken from reference TRBV5-1 and TRBJ2-1, reads KAGVTQTPRYLIKTRGQQVTLSCSPISGHRSVSWYQQTPGQGLQFLFEYFSETQRNKGNFPGRFSGRQFSNSRSEMNVSTLELGDSALYLCASSPGQGSYNEQFFGPGTRLTVL.

This chain joins TRBV19 and TRBJ1-2; possible D gene TRBD1, 6 bases. Germline assignment: CDR1 LNHDA and CDR2 SQIVND (reference sequence). Trimming pared 9 bases from V and 3 bases from J, leaving 20 bases between. The length of the CDR3 is 15 residues. The CDR3 DNA is TGTGCCAGCCTAGAGGGCCCAGGGGCTGACTATGGCTACACCTTC. Protein sequence: CASLEGPGADYGYTF.

J is TRBJ2-3 and V is TRBV4-3, with TRBD2 matching 9 bases. The germline CDR1 and CDR2 sequences are LGHNA and YSLEER. After removal of 0 bases from V and 14 bases from J, the junction contained 9 bases not matched to a gene. The CDR3 has 14 amino acids. CDR3 bases: TGCGCCAGCAGCCAAGATTTGGCGGGAGGGCCGGGGTATTTT. Translated: CASSQDLAGGPGYF.

The rearrangement uses TRBV9 and TRBJ1-1, with 9 bases lining up with TRBD1. J gave up 0 bases and V 3 bases, and 3 bases lay outside the gene matches. Looked up from germline, CDR1 is SGDLS and CDR2 is YYNGEE. The CDR3 is 15 residues long. In DNA form, the CDR3 reads TGTGCCAGCAGCGGGGGGACAGGGCTGAACACTGAAGCTTTCTTT. Its translation is CASSGGTGLNTEAFF.

This chain uses TRBV28 with TRBJ1-2; possible D gene TRBD1, 5 bases. Germline CDR1 and CDR2: MDHEN and SYDVKM. The germline V and J ends were trimmed by 3 bases and 3 bases, with 11 bases remaining between them. CDR3 size: 14 residues. CDR3 DNA: TGTGCCAGCAGTTTCGGGGGACTGTACTATGGCTACACCTTC. Translated, it gives CASSFGGLYYGYTF.

V is TRBV6-2 or TRBV6-3 and J is TRBJ1-1, with TRBD1 matching 8 bases. Per the germline V gene, CDR1 is MNHEY and CDR2 is SVGEGT. The CDR3 consists of 15 residues. The V gene end was trimmed by 5 bases and the J gene end by 5 bases; junction bases not matched to a gene: 10. DNA of the CDR3: TGTGCCAGCAGTGACAGGGGACGCATTGGAACTGAAGCTTTCTTT. Protein product: CASSDRGRIGTEAFF.

The rearrangement joins TRBV11-3 to TRBJ2-7; D ambiguous. Germline assignment: CDR1 SGHNT and CDR2 YENEEA. V was clipped by 2 bases and J by 0 bases, with 8 bases between them. The CDR3 is made up of 14 amino acids. DNA for the CDR3: TGTGCCAGCAGCTTATTCCTGAGCTCCTACGAGCAGTACTTC. This sequence encodes CASSLFLSSYEQYF.

The table lists this clone with a count of one. The J gene is TRBJ1-2, the V gene TRBV4-3; 8 bases map to TRBD1. The junction had 10 bases not matched to a gene; V was cut back by 4 bases and J by 6 bases. Germline lookup yields CDR1 LGHNA and CDR2 YSLEER. The CDR3 has 15 amino acids. CDR3 loop: CASSPGVDRADGYTF. CDR3 sequence (DNA): TGCGCCAGCAGCCCAGGTGTGGACAGGGCGGATGGCTACACCTTC.

The chain carries TRBV5-1 and TRBJ2-7; TRBD2 aligns across 7 bases. The germline CDR1 and CDR2 sequences are SGHRS and YFSETQ. This CDR3 is built from 13 residues. Unmatched junction bases numbered 5, after V lost 4 bases and J lost 4 bases. The CDR3 is CASSLSGGYEQYF. DNA of the CDR3: TGCGCCAGCAGCCTATCGGGAGGTTACGAGCAGTACTTC.

In its sample, this clone was seen once. This chain connects TRBV4-3 to TRBJ1-2; TRBD1 is a possible D gene (6 bases). The CDR3 is 19 amino acids. Germline loops: CDR1 LGHNA, CDR2 YSLEER. Trimming took 1 base from V and 2 from J, leaving 23 bases between them. The CDR3 region has the DNA TGCGCCAGCAGCCAAGTTTTTAAAAAGGACAGACAGTTAAACTATGGCTACACCTTC. The encoded protein is CASSQVFKKDRQLNYGYTF.

The chain carries TRBV7-8 and TRBJ2-3, with 10 bases fitting TRBD2. The CDR3 consists of 16 residues. Trimming took 5 bases from V and 5 from J; bases not matched to a gene: 10. CDR1 and CDR2 (germline): SGHVS, FQNEAQ. The CDR3 DNA is TGTGCCAGCAGCAGAACAGCGGGGGGGGACGGAGATACGCAGTATTTT. Translated: CASSRTAGGDGDTQYF.

The chain uses TRBV24-1 and TRBJ2-3, with unresolved D. V dropped 9 bases and J dropped 3 bases, with 6 bases sitting between them. CDR1 and CDR2 from the germline V gene are KGHDR and SFDVKD. This CDR3 is 11 amino acids long. CDR3: CATAMTDTQYF. CDR3 sequence (DNA): TGTGCCACCGCGATGACAGATACGCAGTATTTT.

The J gene is TRBJ2-7, the V gene TRBV6-2 or TRBV6-3; the match to TRBD2 covers 7 bases. The CDR3 runs 13 residues. Germline-derived CDR1 and CDR2 are MNHEY and SVGEGT. Trimming at V came to 4 bases and at J to 2 bases, leaving 2 bases not matched to a gene. The CDR3 DNA sequence: TGTGCCAGCAGTTCAGCGGGACCCTACGAGCAGTACTTC. Protein: CASSSAGPYEQYF.

This chain joins TRBV5-1 and TRBJ1-3; D uncertain. The germline CDR1 and CDR2 sequences are SGHRS and YFSETQ. The CDR3 covers 19 residues. V was trimmed by 0 bases and J by 4 bases, leaving 23 bases between them. Written as DNA, the CDR3 is TGCGCCAGCAGCTTGGCCCCGAAAGGTTCCAGGATAGGAGGAAACACCATATATTTT. Translated, it gives CASSLAPKGSRIGGNTIYF. The variable domain in full, completed from reference TRBV5-1 and TRBJ1-3, reads KAGVTQTPRYLIKTRGQQVTLSCSPISGHRSVSWYQQTPGQGLQFLFEYFSETQRNKGNFPGRFSGRQFSNSRSEMNVSTLELGDSALYLCASSLAPKGSRIGGNTIYFGEGSWLTVV.

This clone has just one count. The chain links TRBV18 to TRBJ1-5; tentatively, D is TRBD1 (6 bases). V was trimmed by 8 bases and J by 7 bases, leaving 12 bases between them. CDR3 length: 12 residues. Per germline, CDR1 KGHSH and CDR2 LQKENI. This chain's CDR3 is CASGGHDQPQHF. The CDR3 DNA is TGTGCCAGCGGGGGACATGACCAGCCCCAGCATTTT.

This clone was observed a single time. The chain links TRBV7-3 to TRBJ2-3; the D gene is possibly TRBD2 (6 bases). With 5 bases removed from V and 1 base from J, the gap between germline ends came to 16 bases. The CDR3 spans 16 residues. Per germline, CDR1 SGHTA and CDR2 FQGTGA. CDR3 sequence (DNA): TGTGCCAGCAGCCCGTCACTAGCTTTAGGCACAGATACGCAGTATTTT. Its translation is CASSPSLALGTDTQYF.

The gene calls are TRBV5-1 and TRBJ1-1; 7 nucleotides align to TRBD1. Germline V gives CDR1 SGHRS, CDR2 YFSETQ. This CDR3 is built from 14 residues. J was trimmed by 9 bases and V by 4 bases; bases with no gene match: 12. Here the CDR3 reads CASSLSTGSPQAFF. In DNA form, the CDR3 reads TGCGCCAGCAGCCTTTCGACAGGGTCCCCGCAAGCTTTCTTT.

This rearrangement joins TRBV28 to TRBJ2-1; 13 bases are shared with TRBD2. Germline-derived CDR1 and CDR2 are MDHEN and SYDVKM. With 5 bases clipped from V and 1 base from J, the junction kept 8 bases outside the gene matches. The CDR3 spans 18 residues. CDR3 sequence reads: CASSRRGLAGLSYNEQFF. CDR3 bases: TGTGCCAGCAGTCGGAGGGGACTAGCGGGATTGTCCTACAATGAGCAGTTCTTC. The full variable domain, rest sourced from reference TRBV28 and TRBJ2-1, is DVKVTQSSRYLVKRTGEKVFLECVQDMDHENMFWYRQDPGLGLRLIYFSYDVKMKEKGDIPEGYSVSREKKERFSLILESASTNQTSMYLCASSRRGLAGLSYNEQFFGPGTRLTVL.